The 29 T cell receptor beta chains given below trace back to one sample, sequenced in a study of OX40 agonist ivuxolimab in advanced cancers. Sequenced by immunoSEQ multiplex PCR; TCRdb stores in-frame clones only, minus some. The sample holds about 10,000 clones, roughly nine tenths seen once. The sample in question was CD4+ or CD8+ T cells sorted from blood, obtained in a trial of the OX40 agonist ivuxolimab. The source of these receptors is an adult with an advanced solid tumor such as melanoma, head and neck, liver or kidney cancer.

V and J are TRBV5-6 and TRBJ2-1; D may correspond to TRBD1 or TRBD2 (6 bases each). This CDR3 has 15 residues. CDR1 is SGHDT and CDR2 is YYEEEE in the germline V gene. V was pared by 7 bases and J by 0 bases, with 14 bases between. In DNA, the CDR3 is TGTGCCAGCGAGGAGGGGGACCACTCCTACAATGAGCAGTTCTTC. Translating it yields CASEEGDHSYNEQFF.

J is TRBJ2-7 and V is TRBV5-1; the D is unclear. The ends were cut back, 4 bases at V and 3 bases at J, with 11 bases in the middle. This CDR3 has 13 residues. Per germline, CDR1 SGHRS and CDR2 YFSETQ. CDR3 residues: CASSDPPYYEQYF. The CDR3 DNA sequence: TGCGCCAGCAGCGATCCACCCTACTACGAGCAGTACTTC.

In DNA form, the CDR3 reads TGCGCCAGCAGTGCCGATTGGATGGGTGAAGCTTTCTTT. Its translation: CASSADWMGEAFF. The chain carries TRBV10-1 and TRBJ1-1; D gene ambiguous. This CDR3 region has 13 residues. With 4 bases removed from V and 7 bases from J, the gap between germline ends came to 13 bases. Germline CDR1 is WNHNN and CDR2 is SYGVQD (reference sequence).

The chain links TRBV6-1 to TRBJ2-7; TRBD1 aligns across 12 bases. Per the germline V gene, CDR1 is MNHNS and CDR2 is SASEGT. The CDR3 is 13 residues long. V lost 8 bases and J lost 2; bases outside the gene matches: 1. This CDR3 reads CASGTGGPYEQYF. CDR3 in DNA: TGTGCCAGCGGGACAGGGGGCCCCTACGAGCAGTACTTC.

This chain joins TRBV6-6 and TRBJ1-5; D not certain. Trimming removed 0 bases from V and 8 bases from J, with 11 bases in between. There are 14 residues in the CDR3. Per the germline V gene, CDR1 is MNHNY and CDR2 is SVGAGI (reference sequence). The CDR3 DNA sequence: TGTGCCAGCAGTTACTCCGGGCCTCTCGAGCCCCAGCATTTT. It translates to CASSYSGPLEPQHF.

Written as DNA, the CDR3 is TGCGCCAGCAGTGAGACCGGGGAACTCACCGGGGAGCTGTTTTTT. It encodes CASSETGELTGELFF. The chain carries TRBV10-1 and TRBJ2-2, with D tentatively TRBD2 (5 bases). The germline CDR1 and CDR2 sequences are WNHNN and SYGVQD (reference sequence). The CDR3 is made up of 15 amino acids. V was cut by 2 bases and J by 4 bases, with 11 bases left in between.

The CDR3 DNA is TGTGCCAGCAGCCGGGAGCTAGGTCACGAGCAGTACTTC. Amino acids: CASSRELGHEQYF. The chain carries TRBV7-9 and TRBJ2-7, with D possibly matching TRBD2 (6 bases). The ends were cut back, 5 bases at V and 5 bases at J, with 13 bases in the middle. The CDR3 has 13 amino acids. CDR1 and CDR2 from the germline V gene are SEHNR and FQNEAQ (reference sequence).

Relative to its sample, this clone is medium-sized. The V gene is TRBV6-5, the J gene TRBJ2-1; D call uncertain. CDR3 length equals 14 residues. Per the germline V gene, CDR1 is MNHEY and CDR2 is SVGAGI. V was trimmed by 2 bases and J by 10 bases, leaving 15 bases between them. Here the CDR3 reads CASSYRVGGAEQFF. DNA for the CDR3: TGTGCCAGCAGTTACCGGGTAGGCGGCGCGGAGCAGTTCTTC.

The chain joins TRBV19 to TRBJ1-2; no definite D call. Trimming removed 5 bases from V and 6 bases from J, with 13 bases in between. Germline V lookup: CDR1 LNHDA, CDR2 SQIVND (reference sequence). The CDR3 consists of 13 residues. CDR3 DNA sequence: TGTGCCAGTAGTTGGCCAGGATCCAATGGCTACACCTTC. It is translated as CASSWPGSNGYTF.

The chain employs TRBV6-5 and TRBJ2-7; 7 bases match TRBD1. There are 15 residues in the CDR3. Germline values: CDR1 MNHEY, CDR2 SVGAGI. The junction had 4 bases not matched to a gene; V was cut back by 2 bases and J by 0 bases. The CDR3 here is CASSYGTAGSYEQYF. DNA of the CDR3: TGTGCCAGCAGTTACGGGACAGCCGGCTCCTACGAGCAGTACTTC.

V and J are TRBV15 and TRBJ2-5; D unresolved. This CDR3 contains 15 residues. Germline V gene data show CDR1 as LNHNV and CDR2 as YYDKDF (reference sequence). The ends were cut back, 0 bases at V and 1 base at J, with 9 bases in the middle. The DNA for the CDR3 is TGTGCCACCAGCAGAGAGGCAACTTTCCAAGAGACCCAGTACTTC. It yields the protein CATSREATFQETQYF.

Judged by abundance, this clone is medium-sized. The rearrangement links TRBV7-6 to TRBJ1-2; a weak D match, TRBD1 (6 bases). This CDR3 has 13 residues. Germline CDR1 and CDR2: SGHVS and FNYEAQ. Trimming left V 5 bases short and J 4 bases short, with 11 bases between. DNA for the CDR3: TGTGCCAGCAGCGGGGGACACACCTATGGCTACACCTTC. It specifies CASSGGHTYGYTF.

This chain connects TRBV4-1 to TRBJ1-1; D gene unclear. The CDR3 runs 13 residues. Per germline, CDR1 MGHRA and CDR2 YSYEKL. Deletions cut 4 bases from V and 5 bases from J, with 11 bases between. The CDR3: CASSPSSGTEAFF. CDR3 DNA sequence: TGCGCCAGCAGCCCGTCTAGTGGTACTGAAGCTTTCTTT.

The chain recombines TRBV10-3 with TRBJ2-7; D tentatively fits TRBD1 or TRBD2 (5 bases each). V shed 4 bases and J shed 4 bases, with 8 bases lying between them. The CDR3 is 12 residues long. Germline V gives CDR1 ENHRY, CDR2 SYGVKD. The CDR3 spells CAISGDEYEQYF. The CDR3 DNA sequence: TGTGCCATCAGTGGGGACGAATACGAGCAGTACTTC.

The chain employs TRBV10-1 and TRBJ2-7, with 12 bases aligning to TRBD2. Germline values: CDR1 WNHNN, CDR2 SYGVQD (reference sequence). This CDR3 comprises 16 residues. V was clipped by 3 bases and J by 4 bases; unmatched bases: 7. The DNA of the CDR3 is TGCGCCAGCAGTGATAGACTAGCGGGGGCTGGATACGAGCAGTACTTC. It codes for CASSDRLAGAGYEQYF.

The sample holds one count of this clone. CDR3 residues: CASTLGPEAFF. The DNA of the CDR3 is TGTGCCAGCACCTTGGGGCCTGAAGCTTTCTTT. J is TRBJ1-1 and V is TRBV13; the D gene is possibly TRBD1 (5 bases). Looked up from germline, CDR1 is PRHDT and CDR2 is FYEKMQ (reference sequence). Trimming took off 7 bases at V and 6 bases at J, with 9 bases between the two ends. This CDR3 has 11 residues. The whole variable domain, remainder taken from reference TRBV13 and TRBJ1-1, is AAGVIQSPRHLIKEKRETATLKCYPIPRHDTVYWYQQGPGQDPQFLISFYEKMQSDKGSIPDRFSAQQFSDYHSELNMSSLELGDSALYFCASTLGPEAFFGQGTRLTVV.

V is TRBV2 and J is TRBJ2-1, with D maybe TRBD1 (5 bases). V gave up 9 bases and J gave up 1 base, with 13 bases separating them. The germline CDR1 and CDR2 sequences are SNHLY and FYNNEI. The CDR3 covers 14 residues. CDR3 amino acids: CASRQNPSYNEQFF. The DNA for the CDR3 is TGTGCCAGTCGACAGAATCCTTCCTACAATGAGCAGTTCTTC.

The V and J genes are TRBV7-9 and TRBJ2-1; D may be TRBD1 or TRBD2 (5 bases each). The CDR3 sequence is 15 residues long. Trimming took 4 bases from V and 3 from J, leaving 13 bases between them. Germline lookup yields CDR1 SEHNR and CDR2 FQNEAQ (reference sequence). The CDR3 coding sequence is TGTGCCAGCAGCTCCGGGACCGCAATCTACAATGAGCAGTTCTTC. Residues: CASSSGTAIYNEQFF.

The CDR3: CASTFTNTEAFF. The CDR3 coding sequence is TGTGCCAGCACTTTTACGAACACTGAAGCTTTCTTT. The rearrangement joins TRBV2 to TRBJ1-1; D not resolved. This CDR3 has 12 residues. V was shortened by 7 bases and J by 1 base, with 7 bases between the two germline ends. Germline CDR1 is SNHLY and CDR2 is FYNNEI.

CDR3 DNA sequence: TGTGCCAGCAGCTCGTTGGACAGGGCCTACGAGCAGTACTTC. Amino acids: CASSSLDRAYEQYF. The chain is built from TRBV7-9 and TRBJ2-7, with 8 bases lining up with TRBD1. Germline CDR1 and CDR2: SEHNR and FQNEAQ (reference sequence). The CDR3 consists of 14 residues. V shed 4 bases and J 2 bases; nucleotides not matched to a gene: 4. Based on the CDR3 plus reference TRBV7-9 and TRBJ2-7, the full variable domain is DTGVSQNPRHKITKRGQNVTFRCDPISEHNRLYWYRQTLGQGPEFLTYFQNEAQLEKSRLLSDRFSAERPKGSFSTLEIQRTEQGDSAMYLCASSSLDRAYEQYFGPGTRLTVT.

The DNA of the CDR3 is TGCGCCAGCAGCCAGGACCCTGCCGAGCAGTACTTC. Translation: CASSQDPAEQYF. The chain is built from TRBV4-1 and TRBJ2-7; no reliable D call. Trimming took 3 bases from V and 6 from J, leaving 9 bases between them. The CDR3 covers 12 residues. Per germline, CDR1 MGHRA and CDR2 YSYEKL.

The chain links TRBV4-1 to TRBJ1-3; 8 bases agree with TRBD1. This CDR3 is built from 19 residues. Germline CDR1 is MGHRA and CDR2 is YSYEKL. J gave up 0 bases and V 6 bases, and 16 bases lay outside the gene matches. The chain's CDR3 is CASRHRDRPQGSSGNTIYF. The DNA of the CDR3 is TGCGCCAGCAGACACCGGGACAGGCCCCAGGGGTCCTCTGGAAACACCATATATTTT.

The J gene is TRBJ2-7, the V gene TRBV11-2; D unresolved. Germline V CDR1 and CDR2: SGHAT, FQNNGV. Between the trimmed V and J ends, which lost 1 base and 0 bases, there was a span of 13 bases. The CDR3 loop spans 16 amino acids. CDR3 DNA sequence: TGTGCCAGCAGCTTAGTCGGCAGGAGACCCTCCTACGAGCAGTACTTC. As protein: CASSLVGRRPSYEQYF.

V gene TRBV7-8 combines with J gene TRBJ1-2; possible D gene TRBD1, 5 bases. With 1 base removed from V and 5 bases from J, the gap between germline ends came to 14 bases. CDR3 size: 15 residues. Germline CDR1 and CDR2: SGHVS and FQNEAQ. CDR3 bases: TGTGCCAGCAGCTTAGGGCAGAGTGGACATTATGGCTACACCTTC. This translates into CASSLGQSGHYGYTF.

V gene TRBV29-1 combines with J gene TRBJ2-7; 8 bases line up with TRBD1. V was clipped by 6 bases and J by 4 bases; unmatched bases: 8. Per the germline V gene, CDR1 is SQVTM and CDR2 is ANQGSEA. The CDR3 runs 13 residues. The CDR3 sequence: CSVTGQGSYEQYF. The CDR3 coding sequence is TGCAGCGTCACAGGACAGGGATCATACGAGCAGTACTTC.

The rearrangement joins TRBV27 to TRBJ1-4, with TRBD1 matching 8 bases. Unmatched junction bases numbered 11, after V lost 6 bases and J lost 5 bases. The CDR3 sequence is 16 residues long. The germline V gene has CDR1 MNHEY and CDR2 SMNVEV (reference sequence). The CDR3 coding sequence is TGTGCCAGCAGCTCAATCCGGACAGGGAACAATGAAAAACTGTTTTTT. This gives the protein CASSSIRTGNNEKLFF.

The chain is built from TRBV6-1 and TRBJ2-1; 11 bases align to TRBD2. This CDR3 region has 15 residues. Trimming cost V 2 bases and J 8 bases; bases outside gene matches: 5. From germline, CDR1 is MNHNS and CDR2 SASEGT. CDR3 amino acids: CASSELTSGGDEQFF. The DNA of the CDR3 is TGTGCCAGCAGTGAATTAACTAGCGGGGGCGATGAGCAGTTCTTC.

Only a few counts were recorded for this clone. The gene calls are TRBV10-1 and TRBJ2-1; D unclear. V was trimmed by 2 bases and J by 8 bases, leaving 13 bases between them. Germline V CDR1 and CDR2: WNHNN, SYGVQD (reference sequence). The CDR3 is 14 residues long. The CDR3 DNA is TGCGCCAGCAGTGAGATTTGGGTTGGGGATGAGCAGTTCTTC. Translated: CASSEIWVGDEQFF.

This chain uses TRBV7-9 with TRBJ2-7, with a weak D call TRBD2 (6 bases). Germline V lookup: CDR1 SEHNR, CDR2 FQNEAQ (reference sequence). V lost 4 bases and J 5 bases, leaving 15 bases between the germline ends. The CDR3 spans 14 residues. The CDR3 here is CASSSGLLPHEQYF. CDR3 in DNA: TGTGCCAGCAGCTCGGGACTGCTACCCCACGAGCAGTACTTC.